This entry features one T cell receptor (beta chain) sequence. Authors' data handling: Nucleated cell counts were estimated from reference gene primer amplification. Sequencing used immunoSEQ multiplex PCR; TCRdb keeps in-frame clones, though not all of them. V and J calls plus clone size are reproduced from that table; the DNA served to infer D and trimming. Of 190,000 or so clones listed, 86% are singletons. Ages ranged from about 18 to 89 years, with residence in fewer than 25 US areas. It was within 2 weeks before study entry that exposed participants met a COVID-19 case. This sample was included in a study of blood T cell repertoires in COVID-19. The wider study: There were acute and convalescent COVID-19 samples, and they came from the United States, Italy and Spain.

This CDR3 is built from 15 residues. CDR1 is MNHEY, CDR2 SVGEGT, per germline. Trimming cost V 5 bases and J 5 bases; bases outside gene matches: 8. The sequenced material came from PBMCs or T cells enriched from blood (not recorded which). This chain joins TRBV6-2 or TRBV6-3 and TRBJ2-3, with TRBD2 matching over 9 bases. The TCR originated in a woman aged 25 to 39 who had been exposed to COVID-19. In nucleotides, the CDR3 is TGTGCCAGCAGTCCGCTAGCGGGGAGGGGAGATACGCAGTATTTT. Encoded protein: CASSPLAGRGDTQYF.